The 27 T cell receptor beta chains below come from one sample, sequenced in a study of blood T cell repertoires in COVID-19. Data came from immunoSEQ multiplex PCR; TCRdb stores just in-frame clones and leaves some out. This repertoire shows about 230,000 clones, around 83% found once; its top ten account for about 8%. The sequenced sample was peripheral blood. Receptor source: a woman aged 50 to 60 with acute or convalescent COVID-19.

The chain employs TRBV19 and TRBJ2-1; the match to TRBD1 covers 9 bases. The junction had 6 bases not matched to a gene; V was cut back by 7 bases and J by 5 bases. Germline loops: CDR1 LNHDA, CDR2 SQIVND (reference sequence). CDR3 length equals 14 residues. This CDR3 is CASTGTGSHNEQFF. The CDR3 nucleotides are TGTGCCAGTACCGGGACAGGGTCCCACAATGAGCAGTTCTTC. The variable domain in full, completed from reference TRBV19 and TRBJ2-1, reads DGGITQSPKYLFRKEGQNVTLSCEQNLNHDAMYWYRQDPGQGLRLIYYSQIVNDFQKGDIAEGYSVSREKKESFPLTVTSAQKNPTAFYLCASTGTGSHNEQFFGPGTRLTVL.

The chain carries TRBV7-3 and TRBJ2-1, with D tentatively TRBD2 (6 bases). This CDR3 has 14 amino acids. Germline CDR1 reads SGHTA; CDR2 reads FQGTGA. The germline V and J ends were trimmed by 5 bases and 4 bases, with 12 bases remaining between them. The CDR3 region has the DNA TGTGCCAGCAGCCCCGGGACTGATTACAATGAGCAGTTCTTC. Its protein product is CASSPGTDYNEQFF. Full variable domain (outside the CDR3, taken from reference TRBV7-3 and TRBJ2-1): GAGVSQTPSNKVTEKGKYVELRCDPISGHTALYWYRQSLGQGPEFLIYFQGTGAADDSGLPNDRFFAVRPEGSVSTLKIQRTERGDSAVYLCASSPGTDYNEQFFGPGTRLTVL.

The chain recombines TRBV25-1 with TRBJ1-2, with 11 nucleotides matching TRBD1. CDR3 length: 14 residues. With V trimmed by 2 bases and J by 4 bases, 0 bases remained unmatched. Germline CDR1 reads MGHDK; CDR2 reads SYGVNS. The CDR3: CASSEGTGGYGYTF. CDR3 nucleotide sequence: TGTGCCAGCAGTGAAGGGACAGGGGGCTATGGCTACACCTTC.

This CDR3 reads CASSERDRLNTGELFF. The CDR3 DNA sequence: TGTGCCAGCAGCGAAAGGGACAGGCTGAACACCGGGGAGCTGTTTTTT. The chain carries TRBV9 and TRBJ2-2, with 8 positions matching TRBD1. V was clipped by 3 bases and J by 1 base; unmatched bases: 5. Germline V gene lookup returns CDR1 SGDLS and CDR2 YYNGEE. This CDR3 has 16 residues.

The chain joins TRBV5-1 to TRBJ1-1; 7 bases are shared with TRBD1. Germline V gene sequence: CDR1 SGHRS, CDR2 YFSETQ. V was clipped by 2 bases and J by 0 bases; unmatched bases: 4. CDR3 length: 15 amino acids. CDR3 coding DNA: TGCGCCAGCAGCTTCGGGACAGTCTTGAACACTGAAGCTTTCTTT. As protein: CASSFGTVLNTEAFF. The whole variable domain, remainder taken from reference TRBV5-1 and TRBJ1-1, is KAGVTQTPRYLIKTRGQQVTLSCSPISGHRSVSWYQQTPGQGLQFLFEYFSETQRNKGNFPGRFSGRQFSNSRSEMNVSTLELGDSALYLCASSFGTVLNTEAFFGQGTRLTVV.

The rearrangement uses TRBV28 and TRBJ1-2, with D uncertain. Germline V gives CDR1 MDHEN, CDR2 SYDVKM. V was pared by 6 bases and J by 7 bases, with 6 bases between. The CDR3 contains 10 residues. This CDR3 reads CASSGSGYTF. The CDR3 DNA follows: TGTGCCAGCAGCGGGTCTGGCTACACCTTC.

The chain uses TRBV30 and TRBJ2-7; TRBD2 might be the D (5 bases). The CDR3 spans 13 residues. Germline CDR1 GTSNPN, CDR2 SVGIG (reference sequence). Trimming took 2 bases from V and 3 from J, leaving 11 bases between them. In nucleotides, the CDR3 is TGTGCCTGGAGTACGGGGTCCCTCTACGAGCAGTACTTC. Translating gives CAWSTGSLYEQYF.

The genes are TRBV11-1 and TRBJ1-2; D not certain. The CDR3 extends over 13 amino acids. Germline V gene sequence: CDR1 SGHAT, CDR2 FQDESV (reference sequence). Trimming took 0 bases from V and 4 from J, leaving 6 bases between them. This CDR3 is CASSLARGYGYTF. The CDR3 bases are TGTGCCAGCAGCTTAGCCCGGGGCTATGGCTACACCTTC.

This chain uses TRBV6-1 with TRBJ2-2; 8 bases align to TRBD1. The CDR3 is made up of 16 amino acids. Germline-derived CDR1 and CDR2 are MNHNS and SASEGT. V lost 2 bases, J lost 5 bases, and 7 bases stayed unmatched. Here the CDR3 DNA reads TGTGCCAGCAGTGAATACTGGGACAGGCCAACCGGGGAGCTGTTTTTT. It is translated as CASSEYWDRPTGELFF.

The chain carries TRBV9 and TRBJ2-3; 14 bases are a match to TRBD2. The CDR3 totals 19 residues. CDR1 is SGDLS, CDR2 YYNGEE, per germline. V gave up 4 bases and J gave up 0 bases; unmatched junction bases: 10. Here the CDR3 reads CASSPHIGLAGGSTDTQYF. The DNA for the CDR3 is TGTGCCAGCAGCCCTCATATCGGACTAGCGGGGGGCAGCACAGATACGCAGTATTTT. Supplemented by reference TRBV9 and TRBJ2-3, the full variable domain reads DSGVTQTPKHLITATGQRVTLRCSPRSGDLSVYWYQQSLDQGLQFLIQYYNGEERAKGNILERFSAQQFPDLHSELNLSSLELGDSALYFCASSPHIGLAGGSTDTQYFGPGTRLTVL.

V and J are TRBV5-1 and TRBJ1-5, with D perhaps TRBD1 (6 bases). The V end lost 2 bases, the J end lost 5 bases, and 8 bases lay between the germline ends. There are 13 residues in the CDR3. Germline V gene data show CDR1 as SGHRS and CDR2 as YFSETQ. CDR3 amino acids: CASSLQGDQPQHF. CDR3 nucleotides: TGCGCCAGCAGCTTACAGGGCGATCAGCCCCAGCATTTT.

The chain carries TRBV7-2 and TRBJ1-2; D possibly corresponds to TRBD1 (5 bases). The CDR3 has 14 residues. The germline V and J ends were trimmed by 5 bases and 8 bases, with 18 bases remaining between them. Germline V gives CDR1 SGHTA, CDR2 FQGNSA. This CDR3 is CASSPHTGGRGYTF. CDR3 nucleotides: TGTGCCAGCAGCCCTCACACGGGGGGTCGAGGCTACACCTTC.

The J gene is TRBJ1-5, the V gene TRBV30; D is unclear. Germline CDR1 and CDR2: GTSNPN and SVGIG (reference sequence). This CDR3 is built from 13 residues. V was shortened by 0 bases and J by 6 bases, with 9 bases between the two germline ends. The CDR3 sequence is CAWSVEPIQPQHF. The CDR3 coding sequence is TGTGCCTGGAGTGTAGAGCCCATTCAGCCCCAGCATTTT.

The V gene is TRBV28, the J gene TRBJ2-7; TRBD1 is a possible D gene (6 bases). CDR3 length equals 13 residues. The germline gives CDR1 MDHEN, CDR2 SYDVKM. V was cut by 8 bases and J by 2 bases, with 13 bases left in between. The CDR3 protein is CASFNRAAYEQYF. Here the CDR3 DNA reads TGTGCCAGCTTTAACAGGGCCGCCTACGAGCAGTACTTC. The complete variable domain, with remaining parts taken from reference TRBV28 and TRBJ2-7, reads DVKVTQSSRYLVKRTGEKVFLECVQDMDHENMFWYRQDPGLGLRLIYFSYDVKMKEKGDIPEGYSVSREKKERFSLILESASTNQTSMYLCASFNRAAYEQYFGPGTRLTVT.

This clone came up once. The chain combines TRBV28 with TRBJ1-4; D perhaps matches TRBD1 (6 bases). This CDR3 region has 15 residues. V shed 4 bases and J shed 8 bases, with 17 bases lying between them. Germline assignment: CDR1 MDHEN and CDR2 SYDVKM. The CDR3 DNA reads TGTGCCAGCAGTTCAGGGGAGGGGCAAGGGGAAAAACTGTTTTTT. Protein sequence: CASSSGEGQGEKLFF.

V and J are TRBV30 and TRBJ1-6; the D gene is possibly TRBD1 (6 bases). CDR1 is GTSNPN and CDR2 is SVGIG in the germline V gene (reference sequence). This CDR3 has 19 residues. V was shortened by 2 bases and J by 6 bases, with 26 bases between the two germline ends. CDR3 in amino acids: CAWSSGFSSRDRSNSPLHF. The DNA for the CDR3 is TGTGCCTGGAGTTCGGGCTTTTCAAGCCGCGACAGGTCTAATTCACCCCTCCACTTT. The full variable domain, completed using reference TRBV30 and TRBJ1-6, is SQTIHQWPATLVQPVGSPLSLECTVEGTSNPNLYWYRQAAGRGLQLLFYSVGIGQISSEVPQNLSASRPQDRQFILSSKKLLLSDSGFYLCAWSSGFSSRDRSNSPLHFGNGTRLTVT.

The chain couples TRBV29-1 to TRBJ2-7, with TRBD1 as a possible D gene (5 bases). Trimming cost V 8 bases and J 7 bases, with 21 bases left between them. The germline CDR1 and CDR2 sequences are SQVTM and ANQGSEA. This CDR3 contains 13 residues. CDR3 in DNA: TGCAGCTCGGAGTGGCAGGGAATCTGGGAGCAGTACTTC. This gives the protein CSSEWQGIWEQYF.

The genes are TRBV28 and TRBJ1-2; TRBD1 might be the D (6 bases). CDR3 length: 15 residues. CDR1 is MDHEN, CDR2 SYDVKM, per germline. The V and J ends lost 1 base and 8 bases respectively, with 17 bases between them. The CDR3 sequence is CASSLSLGGGGGYTF. In DNA form, the CDR3 reads TGTGCCAGCAGTTTATCGTTGGGCGGGGGCGGAGGCTACACCTTC.

The CDR3 loop reads CASSPRVFQETQYF. The CDR3 region has the DNA TGTGCCAGCTCACCCAGGGTTTTCCAAGAGACCCAGTACTTC. The V and J genes are TRBV18 and TRBJ2-5; a weak D match, TRBD1 (5 bases). Germline assignment: CDR1 KGHSH and CDR2 LQKENI. This CDR3 has 14 residues. V was shortened by 3 bases and J by 1 base, with 9 bases between the two germline ends.

This clone was observed a few times. CDR3 region: CAISMTVNTEAFF. The CDR3 coding sequence is TGTGCCATCAGTATGACAGTAAACACTGAAGCTTTCTTT. The chain uses TRBV10-3 and TRBJ1-1; possible D gene TRBD1, 5 bases. Germline-derived CDR1 and CDR2 are ENHRY and SYGVKD. This CDR3 is 13 amino acids long. V was cut by 5 bases and J by 2 bases, with 9 bases left in between.

This rearrangement joins TRBV2 to TRBJ2-1; 13 bases line up with TRBD2. The CDR3 is 13 amino acids. CDR1 is SNHLY and CDR2 is FYNNEI in the germline V gene. With V trimmed by 7 bases and J by 9 bases, 3 bases remained unmatched. The CDR3 nucleotides read TGTGCCAGCACGGGACTAGCGGGGAGTGAGCAGTTCTTC. It translates to CASTGLAGSEQFF.

The genes are TRBV10-2 and TRBJ2-3; 15 bases are shared with TRBD2. The V segment lost 6 bases and the J segment 0 bases; nucleotides outside the gene matches: 4. Germline-derived CDR1 and CDR2 are WSHSY and SAAADI. This CDR3 spans 17 amino acids. The CDR3 DNA sequence: TGCGCCAGCAGGAGGACTAGCGGGAGGGCCAGCACAGATACGCAGTATTTT. It encodes CASRRTSGRASTDTQYF.

J is TRBJ2-1 and V is TRBV15; 12 bases fit TRBD2. CDR1 is LNHNV and CDR2 is YYDKDF in the germline V gene (reference sequence). V was clipped by 5 bases and J by 6 bases; unmatched bases: 8. The CDR3 loop spans 16 amino acids. CDR3 coding DNA: TGTGCCACCAGCTTCCCCCTAGCGGGAGGGACCAATGAGCAGTTCTTC. Translation gives CATSFPLAGGTNEQFF.

This rearrangement joins TRBV2 to TRBJ1-1; D call uncertain. Per germline, CDR1 SNHLY and CDR2 FYNNEI. The CDR3 is 13 residues long. V shed 3 bases and J shed 1 base, with 6 bases lying between them. CDR3: CASSDPQNTEAFF. CDR3 sequence (DNA): TGTGCCAGCAGTGACCCACAGAACACTGAAGCTTTCTTT. Together with reference TRBV2 and TRBJ1-1, the CDR3 gives the full variable domain: EPEVTQTPSHQVTQMGQEVILRCVPISNHLYFYWYRQILGQKVEFLVSFYNNEISEKSEIFDDQFSVERPDGSNFTLKIRSTKLEDSAMYFCASSDPQNTEAFFGQGTRLTVV.

The CDR3 coding sequence is TGTGCCAGCAGCCCCGGGACAGGGGGTGCTCCCCAGCATTTT. Its translation is CASSPGTGGAPQHF. The V and J genes are TRBV11-2 and TRBJ1-5, with 11 bases that match TRBD1. Germline lookup yields CDR1 SGHAT and CDR2 FQNNGV. The length of the CDR3 is 14 residues. Unmatched junction bases numbered 7, after V lost 5 bases and J lost 10 bases.

V usage is TRBV13 and J usage is TRBJ2-6, with TRBD1 matching over 7 bases. Germline CDR1 and CDR2: PRHDT and FYEKMQ (reference sequence). Germline trimming cut 5 bases from V and 3 bases from J; bases unmatched to any gene: 13. The length of the CDR3 is 18 residues. The CDR3 loop reads CASSQRDSPHLGANVLTF. Here the CDR3 DNA reads TGTGCCAGCAGCCAAAGGGACAGCCCTCACCTTGGGGCCAACGTCCTGACTTTC.

This chain uses TRBV28 with TRBJ2-5; 7 positions match TRBD1. The CDR3 has 15 residues. CDR1 is MDHEN and CDR2 is SYDVKM in the germline V gene. The trim removed 4 bases at V and 0 bases at J, leaving 5 bases unmatched. CDR3 in amino acids: CASSYRTGNQETQYF. The CDR3 nucleotides are TGTGCCAGCAGTTATAGGACAGGAAACCAAGAGACCCAGTACTTC.